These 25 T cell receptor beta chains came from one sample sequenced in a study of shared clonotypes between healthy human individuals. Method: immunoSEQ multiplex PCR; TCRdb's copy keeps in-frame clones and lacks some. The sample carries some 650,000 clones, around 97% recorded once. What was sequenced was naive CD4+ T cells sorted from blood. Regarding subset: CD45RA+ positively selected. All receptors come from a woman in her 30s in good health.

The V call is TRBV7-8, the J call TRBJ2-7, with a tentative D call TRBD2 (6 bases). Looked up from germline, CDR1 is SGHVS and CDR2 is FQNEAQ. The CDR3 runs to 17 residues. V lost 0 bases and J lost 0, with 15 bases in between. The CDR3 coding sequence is TGTGCCAGCAGCTTAGCCCCCGGGACTCAAAGCTCCTACGAGCAGTACTTC. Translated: CASSLAPGTQSSYEQYF.

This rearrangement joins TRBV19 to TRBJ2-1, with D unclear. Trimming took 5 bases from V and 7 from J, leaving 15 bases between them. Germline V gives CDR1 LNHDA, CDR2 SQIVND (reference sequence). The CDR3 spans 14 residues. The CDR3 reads CASSPASIGNEQFF. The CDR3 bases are TGTGCCAGTAGTCCGGCTAGTATAGGGAATGAGCAGTTCTTC.

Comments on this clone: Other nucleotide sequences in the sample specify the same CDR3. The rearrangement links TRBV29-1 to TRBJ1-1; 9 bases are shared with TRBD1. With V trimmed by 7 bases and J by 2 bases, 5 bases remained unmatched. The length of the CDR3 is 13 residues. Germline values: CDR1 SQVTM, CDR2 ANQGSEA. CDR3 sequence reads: CSAGTGINTEAFF. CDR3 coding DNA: TGCAGCGCCGGGACAGGGATAAACACTGAAGCTTTCTTT.

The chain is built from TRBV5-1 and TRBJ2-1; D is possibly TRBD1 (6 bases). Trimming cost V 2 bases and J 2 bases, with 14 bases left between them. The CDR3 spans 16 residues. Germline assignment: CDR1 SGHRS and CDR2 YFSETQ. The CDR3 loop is CASSFTAGTTYNEQFF. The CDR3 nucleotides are TGCGCCAGCAGCTTCACTGCCGGGACAACCTACAATGAGCAGTTCTTC.

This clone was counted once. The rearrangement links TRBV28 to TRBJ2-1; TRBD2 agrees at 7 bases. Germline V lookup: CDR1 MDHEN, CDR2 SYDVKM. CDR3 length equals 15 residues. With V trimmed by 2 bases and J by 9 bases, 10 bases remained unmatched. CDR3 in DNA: TGTGCCAGCAGTTTACGAGGCGGGAGATACGGTGAGCAGTTCTTC. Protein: CASSLRGGRYGEQFF. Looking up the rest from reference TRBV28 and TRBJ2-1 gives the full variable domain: DVKVTQSSRYLVKRTGEKVFLECVQDMDHENMFWYRQDPGLGLRLIYFSYDVKMKEKGDIPEGYSVSREKKERFSLILESASTNQTSMYLCASSLRGGRYGEQFFGPGTRLTVL.

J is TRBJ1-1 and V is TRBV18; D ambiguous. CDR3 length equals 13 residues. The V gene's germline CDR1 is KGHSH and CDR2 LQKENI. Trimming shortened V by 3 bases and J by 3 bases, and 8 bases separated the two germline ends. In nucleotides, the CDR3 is TGTGCCAGCTCACCTCTAAGTTACACTGAAGCTTTCTTT. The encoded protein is CASSPLSYTEAFF.

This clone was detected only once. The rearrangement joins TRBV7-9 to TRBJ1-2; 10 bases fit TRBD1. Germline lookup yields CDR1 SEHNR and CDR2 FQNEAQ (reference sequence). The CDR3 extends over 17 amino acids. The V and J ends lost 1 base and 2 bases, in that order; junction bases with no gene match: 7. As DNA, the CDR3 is TGTGCCAGCAGCTTAGGGGGACAGGGGCGAAGAAACTATGGCTACACCTTC. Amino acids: CASSLGGQGRRNYGYTF.

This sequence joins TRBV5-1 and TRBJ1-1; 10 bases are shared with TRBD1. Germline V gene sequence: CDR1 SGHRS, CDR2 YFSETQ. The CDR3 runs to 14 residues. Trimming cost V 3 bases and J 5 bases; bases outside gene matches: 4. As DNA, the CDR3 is TGCGCCAGCAGCTCGGGACAGGGGAGAACTGAAGCTTTCTTT. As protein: CASSSGQGRTEAFF.

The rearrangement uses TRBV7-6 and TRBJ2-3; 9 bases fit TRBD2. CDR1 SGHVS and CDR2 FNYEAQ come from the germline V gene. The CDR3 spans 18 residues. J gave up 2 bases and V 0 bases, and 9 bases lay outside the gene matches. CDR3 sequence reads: CASSLAQIAGGPTDTQYF. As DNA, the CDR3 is TGTGCCAGCAGCTTAGCGCAAATTGCGGGAGGGCCCACAGATACGCAGTATTTT.

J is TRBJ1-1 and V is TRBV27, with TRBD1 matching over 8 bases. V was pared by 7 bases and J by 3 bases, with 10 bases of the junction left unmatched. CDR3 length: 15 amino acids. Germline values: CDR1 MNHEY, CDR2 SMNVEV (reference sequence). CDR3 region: CASNNGGQAYTEAFF. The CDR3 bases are TGTGCCAGCAACAACGGGGGACAGGCTTACACTGAAGCTTTCTTT.

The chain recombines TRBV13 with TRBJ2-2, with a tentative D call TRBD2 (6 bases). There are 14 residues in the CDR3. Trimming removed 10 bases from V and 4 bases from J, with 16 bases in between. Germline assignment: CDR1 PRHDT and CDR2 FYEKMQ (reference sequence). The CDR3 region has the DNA TGTGCCACGCGGAGGGCCTCGGGCACCGGGGAGCTGTTTTTT. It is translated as CATRRASGTGELFF.

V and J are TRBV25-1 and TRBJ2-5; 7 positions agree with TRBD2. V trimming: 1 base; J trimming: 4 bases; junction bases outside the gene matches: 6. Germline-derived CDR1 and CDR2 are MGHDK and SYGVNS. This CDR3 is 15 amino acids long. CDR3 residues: CASSELGGGPETQYF. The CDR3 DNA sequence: TGTGCCAGCAGTGAATTGGGGGGAGGGCCAGAGACCCAGTACTTC.

In DNA form, the CDR3 reads TGTGCCAGCAGATCCCCTTTAGCGGGAAGATACAATGAGCAGTTCTTC. Its protein is CASRSPLAGRYNEQFF. The chain is built from TRBV27 and TRBJ2-1; TRBD2 agrees at 8 bases. V lost 6 bases, J lost 4 bases, and 11 bases stayed unmatched. This CDR3 region has 16 residues. From germline, CDR1 is MNHEY and CDR2 SMNVEV (reference sequence).

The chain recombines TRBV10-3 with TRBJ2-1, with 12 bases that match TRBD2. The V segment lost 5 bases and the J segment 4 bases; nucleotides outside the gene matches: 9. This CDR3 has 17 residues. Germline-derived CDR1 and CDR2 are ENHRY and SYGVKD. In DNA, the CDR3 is TGTGCCATCAGTTTGGTCTCTGGACTAGCGGGATACAATGAGCAGTTCTTC. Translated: CAISLVSGLAGYNEQFF.

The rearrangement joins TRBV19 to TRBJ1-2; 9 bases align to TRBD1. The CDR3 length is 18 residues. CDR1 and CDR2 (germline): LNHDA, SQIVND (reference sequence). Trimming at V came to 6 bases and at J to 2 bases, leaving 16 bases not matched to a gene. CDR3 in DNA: TGTGCCAGTAGACGGAAATCGGGACAGGGAGGATTCAACTATGGCTACACCTTC. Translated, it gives CASRRKSGQGGFNYGYTF. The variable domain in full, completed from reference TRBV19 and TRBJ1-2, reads DGGITQSPKYLFRKEGQNVTLSCEQNLNHDAMYWYRQDPGQGLRLIYYSQIVNDFQKGDIAEGYSVSREKKESFPLTVTSAQKNPTAFYLCASRRKSGQGGFNYGYTFGSGTRLTVV.

CDR3 amino acids: CASSLGFGYAEAFF. CDR3 in DNA: TGTGCCAGCAGCTTAGGGTTTGGTTACGCTGAAGCTTTCTTT. The genes are TRBV7-2 and TRBJ1-1; D is unclear. The germline CDR1 and CDR2 sequences are SGHTA and FQGNSA. Trimming took off 1 base at V and 6 bases at J, with 12 bases between the two ends. This CDR3 contains 14 residues.

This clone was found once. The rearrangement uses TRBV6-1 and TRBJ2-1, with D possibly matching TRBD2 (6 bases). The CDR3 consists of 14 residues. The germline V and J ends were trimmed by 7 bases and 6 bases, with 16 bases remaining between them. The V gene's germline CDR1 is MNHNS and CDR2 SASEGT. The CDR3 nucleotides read TGTGCCAGCATTAGGGGCGGGAAAGGCAATGAGCAGTTCTTC. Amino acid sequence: CASIRGGKGNEQFF.

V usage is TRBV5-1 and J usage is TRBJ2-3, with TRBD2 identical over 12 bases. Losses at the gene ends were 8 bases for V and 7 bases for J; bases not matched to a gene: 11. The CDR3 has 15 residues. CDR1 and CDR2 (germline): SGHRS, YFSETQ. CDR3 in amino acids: CASRALAGGINTQYF. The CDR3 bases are TGCGCCAGTCGGGCTCTAGCGGGAGGGATAAATACGCAGTATTTT.

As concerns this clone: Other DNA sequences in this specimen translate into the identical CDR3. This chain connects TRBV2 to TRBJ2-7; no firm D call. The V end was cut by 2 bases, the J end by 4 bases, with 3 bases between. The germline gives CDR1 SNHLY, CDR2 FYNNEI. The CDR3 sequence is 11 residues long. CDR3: CASSELYEQYF. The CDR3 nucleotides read TGTGCCAGCAGTGAACTGTACGAGCAGTACTTC.

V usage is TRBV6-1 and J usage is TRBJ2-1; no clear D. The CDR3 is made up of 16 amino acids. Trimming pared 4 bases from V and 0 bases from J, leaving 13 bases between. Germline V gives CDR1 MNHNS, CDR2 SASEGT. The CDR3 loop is CASSVQMESSYNEQFF. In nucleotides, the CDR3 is TGTGCCAGCAGTGTTCAAATGGAGAGCTCCTACAATGAGCAGTTCTTC.

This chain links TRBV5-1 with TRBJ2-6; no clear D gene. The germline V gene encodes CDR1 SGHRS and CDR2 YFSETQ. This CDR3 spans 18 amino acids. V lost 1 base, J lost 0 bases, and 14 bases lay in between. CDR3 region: CASSLTAGFPSGANVLTF. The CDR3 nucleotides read TGCGCCAGCAGCTTGACAGCAGGCTTCCCCTCTGGGGCCAACGTCCTGACTTTC.

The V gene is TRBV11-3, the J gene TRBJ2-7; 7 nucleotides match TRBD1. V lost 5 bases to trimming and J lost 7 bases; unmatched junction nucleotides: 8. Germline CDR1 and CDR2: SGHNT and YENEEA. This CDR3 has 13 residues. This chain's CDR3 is CASSDRQGREQYF. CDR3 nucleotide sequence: TGTGCCAGCAGCGACAGACAGGGTCGGGAGCAGTACTTC.

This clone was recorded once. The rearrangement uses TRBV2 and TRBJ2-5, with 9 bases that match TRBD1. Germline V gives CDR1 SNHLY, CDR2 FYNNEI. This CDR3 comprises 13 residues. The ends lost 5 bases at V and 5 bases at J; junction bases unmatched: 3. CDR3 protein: CASSRTGVETQYF. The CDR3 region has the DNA TGTGCCAGCAGTCGGACAGGGGTGGAGACCCAGTACTTC.

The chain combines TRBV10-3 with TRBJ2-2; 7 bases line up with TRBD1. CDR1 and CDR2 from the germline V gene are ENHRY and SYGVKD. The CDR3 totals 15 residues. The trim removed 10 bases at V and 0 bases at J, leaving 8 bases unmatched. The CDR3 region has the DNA TGTGCCACACGTCGGGGACAGACGAACACCGGGGAGCTGTTTTTT. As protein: CATRRGQTNTGELFF.

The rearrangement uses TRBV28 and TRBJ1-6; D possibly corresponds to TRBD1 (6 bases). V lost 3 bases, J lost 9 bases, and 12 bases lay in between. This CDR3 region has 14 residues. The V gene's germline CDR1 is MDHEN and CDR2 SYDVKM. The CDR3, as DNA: TGTGCCAGCAGTTTTCAGGGGTGGGTTTCACCCCTCCACTTT. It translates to CASSFQGWVSPLHF.